The sequence of this T cell receptor beta chain was determined in a study of CD8 T cells in ankylosing spondylitis. A word on this clonotype: Its antigen remains unidentified.

The study, taken as a whole, reports: With a CD8+ phenotype, disease-linked clones were relatively rare in peripheral blood. Disease-linked clones reportedly showed significant enrichment in matched ankylosing spondylitis synovial fluid. Ankylosing spondylitis blood seemed to carry a telltale TCR beta motif made of several highly homologous variants. Previous work reported some of these motif variants in the synovial fluid and blood of reactive arthritis.

Quantitative 5'-RACE with molecular barcodes produced the TCR beta libraries. MiXCR was run by TCRdb on the 5' RACE reads, yielding one entry per CDR3 protein. This sample has a few hundred thousand distinct CDR3 sequences, with more than 15% found just once. Germline loops: CDR1 DFQATT, CDR2 SNEGSKA (reference sequence). Trimming cost V 6 bases and J 2 bases; bases outside gene matches: 12. CDR3 length equals 16 residues. This sequence joins TRBV20-1 and TRBJ2-2, with 7 bases identical to TRBD2. This clonotype originated in a male donor with ankylosing spondylitis. The sample was blood, either unsorted or a sorted T cell fraction (not recorded which). CDR3 loop: CSAPGWSGVNTGELFF. CDR3 nucleotides: TGCAGTGCCCCGGGGTGGAGCGGGGTAAACACCGGGGAGCTGTTTTTT.